This T cell receptor (beta chain) was observed in a study of control samples from healthy donors and cancer patients (dated by TCRdb to 2020 to 2021). A note on this clone: The target of this receptor is not known. No base quality information exists; no much larger clone differs at one position.

Libraries were constructed by the immunoSEQ multiplex PCR assay. TCRdb carries this immuneACCESS record with in-frame sequences only. Its versions omit some clonotypes, under half of them owing to an unresolved V gene in the studies checked, with the rest unexplained. In this sample the table shows about 120,000 clones, around 88% of which occur a single time. The ten largest clones capture around 3.4% of the sample. As encoded in the germline V gene, CDR1 is MNHEY while CDR2 is SVGEGT. CDR3 length: 15 amino acids, cysteine to phenylalanine. Of all the DNA, just the CDR3 is kept, 45 bases in frame from base 1. V and J are truncated by 0 bases and 5 bases respectively, leaving an intervening sequence of 14 bases.

The sample was blood. The V and J genes are TRBV6-2 or TRBV6-3 and TRBJ2-7, with the D segment identity uncertain. This receptor was taken from a middle-aged man in good health. The nucleotide sequence is TGTGCCAGCAGTTACTCGAAATTCAAAAGTGACGAGCAGTACTTC. Translated, it gives CASSYSKFKSDEQYF.